The 19 T cell receptor beta chains reported below all come from one sample, sequenced in a study of T cells in Graves' hyperthyroidism and ophthalmopathy. The investigators amplified TCR beta CDR3 regions from RNA transcripts. The HTBI primer set served for first-round RT-PCR of the TCR CDR3. Each CDR3 protein is one row after TCRdb ran MiXCR on the multiplex PCR reads. The sample holds some 700,000 distinct CDR3 sequences, roughly 17% seen once. The sample comprised blood. These receptors all come from a man aged 50-59 years with Graves' hyperthyroidism.

This clonotype was detected ten times or more. The CDR3 spells CASSSGQGKGSGANVLTF. The CDR3 region has the DNA TGTGCCAGCAGCTCCGGACAGGGAAAAGGGTCTGGGGCCAACGTCCTGACTTTC. The chain uses TRBV12-3 or TRBV12-4 and TRBJ2-6; 8 nucleotides match TRBD1. This CDR3 is built from 18 residues. Unmatched junction bases numbered 11, after V lost 6 bases and J lost 1 base.

This clonotype has at least ten counts. V gene TRBV3-1 combines with J gene TRBJ2-3; TRBD1 might be the D (5 bases). Trimming took off 4 bases at V and 1 base at J, with 18 bases between the two ends. The V gene's germline CDR1 is LGHDT and CDR2 YNNKEL (reference sequence). The CDR3 consists of 17 residues. This chain's CDR3 is CASSRSGARTGTDTQYF. The CDR3 DNA follows: TGTGCCAGCAGCCGAAGTGGGGCCCGAACGGGCACAGATACGCAGTATTTT.

In this sample, this clonotype turned up many times. The CDR3: CSVGQGVGNQPQHF. CDR3 coding DNA: TGCAGCGTTGGACAGGGGGTAGGCAATCAGCCCCAGCATTTT. The chain uses TRBV29-1 and TRBJ1-5; TRBD1 matches 9 bases. The CDR3 loop spans 14 amino acids. Losses at the gene ends were 4 bases for V and 2 bases for J; bases not matched to a gene: 3. Germline CDR1 and CDR2: SQVTM and ANQGSEA. Full variable domain (remainder filled in from reference TRBV29-1 and TRBJ1-5): SAVISQKPSRDICQRGTSLTIQCQVDSQVTMMFWYRQQPGQSLTLIATANQGSEATYESGFVIDKFPISRPNLTFSTLTVSNMSPEDSSIYLCSVGQGVGNQPQHFGDGTRLSIL.

This clonotype was seen at least ten times. V is TRBV19 and J is TRBJ2-7, with D possibly matching TRBD1 (6 bases). Germline lookup yields CDR1 LNHDA and CDR2 SQIVND (reference sequence). CDR3 length: 16 amino acids. V gave up 5 bases and J gave up 1 base, with 18 bases separating them. This chain's CDR3 is CASSDLGTTKSYEQYF. The CDR3 DNA sequence: TGTGCCAGTAGTGACCTGGGGACAACTAAATCCTACGAGCAGTACTTC.

This clonotype was seen many times. This chain links TRBV20-1 with TRBJ2-1; D is undetermined. The V end was cut by 0 bases, the J end by 5 bases, with 8 bases between. This CDR3 has 13 residues. CDR1 and CDR2 from the germline V gene are DFQATT and SNEGSKA (reference sequence). CDR3 bases: TGCAGTGCTAGAGATTTCCGACACAATGAGCAGTTCTTC. Encoded protein: CSARDFRHNEQFF.

This clonotype turned up a few times. The chain recombines TRBV20-1 with TRBJ2-7, with 9 bases lining up with TRBD2. The CDR3 spans 13 residues. Germline lookup yields CDR1 DFQATT and CDR2 SNEGSKA (reference sequence). The trim removed 6 bases at V and 2 bases at J, leaving 5 bases unmatched. CDR3 protein: CSATSGSTYEQYF. CDR3 DNA sequence: TGCAGTGCCACTAGCGGGTCAACCTACGAGCAGTACTTC.

This clonotype was detected ten times or more. The chain links TRBV6-1 to TRBJ1-5, with 7 bases identical to TRBD1. The CDR3 length is 14 residues. CDR1 MNHNS and CDR2 SASEGT come from the germline V gene. Losses at the gene ends were 6 bases for V and 2 bases for J; bases not matched to a gene: 4. The CDR3 nucleotides read TGTGCCAGCAGACGGACAGGACGCAATCAGCCCCAGCATTTT. This sequence encodes CASRRTGRNQPQHF.

CDR3 nucleotide sequence: TGTGCCAGCAGCCACTCCCTAAACATTCAGTACTTC. It yields the protein CASSHSLNIQYF. The rearrangement joins TRBV7-2 to TRBJ2-4; D remains unclear. V was clipped by 5 bases and J by 6 bases, with 8 bases between them. Per the germline V gene, CDR1 is SGHTA and CDR2 is FQGNSA. This CDR3 has 12 residues.

This clonotype has only a few counts. This sequence joins TRBV10-3 and TRBJ1-4; D possibly corresponds to TRBD1 (5 bases). The CDR3 runs 15 residues. Trimming pared 4 bases from V and 0 bases from J, leaving 9 bases between. Germline V gene data show CDR1 as ENHRY and CDR2 as SYGVKD. The CDR3 DNA follows: TGTGCCATCAGTGGGACATGGACAACTAATGAAAAACTGTTTTTT. As protein: CAISGTWTTNEKLFF.

This clonotype was found many times. The chain carries TRBV29-1 and TRBJ2-3, with D maybe TRBD2 (6 bases). This CDR3 has 15 residues. The V gene's germline CDR1 is SQVTM and CDR2 ANQGSEA. The V end was cut by 7 bases, the J end by 1 base, with 18 bases between. CDR3 in DNA: TGCAGCGGTGTAACAGCGGGTGGCGGCACAGATACGCAGTATTTT. It codes for CSGVTAGGGTDTQYF.

The chain is built from TRBV3-1 and TRBJ1-1, with D perhaps matching TRBD1 (6 bases). Germline CDR1 and CDR2: LGHDT and YNNKEL (reference sequence). The CDR3 covers 15 residues. V lost 4 bases and J 11 bases, leaving 23 bases between the germline ends. The CDR3 DNA follows: TGTGCCAGCAGCCCGGGAGGGACAAGGAGCACCCGGGCTTTCTTT. Translation: CASSPGGTRSTRAFF.

This clonotype was found many times. The chain recombines TRBV7-8 with TRBJ1-2, with D perhaps matching TRBD1 (5 bases). This CDR3 spans 15 amino acids. Trimming left V 3 bases short and J 4 bases short, with 15 bases between. CDR1 is SGHVS, CDR2 FQNEAQ, per germline. CDR3 loop: CASSFGHQQIYGYTF. CDR3 bases: TGTGCCAGCAGCTTTGGACACCAGCAGATCTATGGCTACACCTTC.

This rearrangement joins TRBV5-1 to TRBJ1-2, with TRBD1 matching over 7 bases. The ends lost 4 bases at V and 1 base at J; junction bases unmatched: 10. The CDR3 is 16 residues long. Germline V lookup: CDR1 SGHRS, CDR2 YFSETQ. The DNA of the CDR3 is TGCGCCAGCAGCGGCCAGACAGGGAGTAATAACTATGGCTACACCTTC. Amino acid sequence: CASSGQTGSNNYGYTF.

The sample holds many counts of this clonotype. This sequence joins TRBV12-3 or TRBV12-4 and TRBJ1-2; no clear D. Trimming left V 8 bases short and J 4 bases short, with 11 bases between. The CDR3 is made up of 12 amino acids. CDR3 residues: CASRVETYGYTF. As DNA, the CDR3 is TGTGCCAGCCGGGTAGAGACCTATGGCTACACCTTC.

The chain carries TRBV6-1 and TRBJ2-3; 8 bases fit TRBD2. Germline V gives CDR1 MNHNS, CDR2 SASEGT. Trimming removed 6 bases from V and 3 bases from J; junction bases left unmatched: 8. The CDR3 is 15 amino acids. The CDR3 bases are TGTGCCAGCAGGGCGCCGGGACTAGTAACAGATACGCAGTATTTT. Its protein is CASRAPGLVTDTQYF.

The chain is built from TRBV20-1 and TRBJ1-3, with D tentatively TRBD1 (5 bases). The V gene lost 7 bases and the J gene lost 3 bases, with 10 bases spanning the gap. The CDR3 runs 12 residues. The germline V gene encodes CDR1 DFQATT and CDR2 SNEGSKA (reference sequence). CDR3 residues: CSGQSNGNTIYF. The CDR3 DNA follows: TGCAGTGGACAGTCCAATGGAAACACCATATATTTT.

The chain combines TRBV2 with TRBJ2-1, with 12 bases aligning to TRBD1. Looked up from germline, CDR1 is SNHLY and CDR2 is FYNNEI. V was clipped by 4 bases and J by 0 bases; unmatched bases: 4. This CDR3 comprises 17 residues. CDR3 amino acids: CASSGGQGASSYNEQFF. The CDR3 region has the DNA TGTGCCAGCAGTGGGGGACAGGGGGCAAGCTCCTACAATGAGCAGTTCTTC.

In this sample, this clonotype turned up many times. This chain's CDR3 is CASSIGQGAYEQYF. Here the CDR3 DNA reads TGTGCCAGCAGCATTGGACAGGGGGCTTACGAGCAGTACTTC. V usage is TRBV7-2 and J usage is TRBJ2-7; 11 nucleotides match TRBD1. Germline V gives CDR1 SGHTA, CDR2 FQGNSA. The CDR3 spans 14 residues. V was pared by 5 bases and J by 4 bases, with 4 bases of the junction left unmatched.

A few counts support this clonotype. The chain recombines TRBV20-1 with TRBJ2-3; 10 positions match TRBD2. The trim removed 5 bases at V and 2 bases at J, leaving 4 bases unmatched. CDR3 length: 14 residues. Germline values: CDR1 DFQATT, CDR2 SNEGSKA (reference sequence). CDR3 protein: CSAYSGRYTDTQYF. In nucleotides, the CDR3 is TGCAGTGCTTATAGCGGGAGGTACACAGATACGCAGTATTTT.